This TCR beta chain was profiled in a study of CD8+CD57+ T cells in acquired aplastic anemia. Study overall: Sorted CD4+ plus CD8+ cells gave DNA averaging around 3 ug. Study findings and constraints: Found in both controls and patients were around 29 CD8+ CDR3 sequences. Patients versus controls showed no significant CD8+ Simpson's diversity difference.

The V gene's germline CDR1 is SGHTA and CDR2 FQGTGA. Trimming took off 5 bases at V and 6 bases at J, with 20 bases between the two ends. The CDR3 has 16 residues. Researchers used genomic DNA as the template to profile TCR beta VDJ and CDR3. TCRdb called the reads again in MiXCR, with one record for every CDR3 protein. This table has just over 200,000 distinct CDR3 sequences, 65% appearing once. A few counts support this clonotype. Its antigen remains unknown. Sequenced patients had shown CD8+CD57+ cell expansion by flow cytometry. The material sequenced was sorted CD4+, CD8+, or CD8+CD57+ T cells (not recorded which) from PBMCs. This sequence was found in a human donor with aplastic anemia. The V and J genes are TRBV7-3 and TRBJ1-5; D perhaps matches TRBD1 (5 bases). The CDR3 is CASSPTGFPVGQPQHF. In DNA form, the CDR3 reads TGTGCCAGCAGCCCAACAGGTTTCCCTGTTGGTCAGCCCCAGCATTTT.